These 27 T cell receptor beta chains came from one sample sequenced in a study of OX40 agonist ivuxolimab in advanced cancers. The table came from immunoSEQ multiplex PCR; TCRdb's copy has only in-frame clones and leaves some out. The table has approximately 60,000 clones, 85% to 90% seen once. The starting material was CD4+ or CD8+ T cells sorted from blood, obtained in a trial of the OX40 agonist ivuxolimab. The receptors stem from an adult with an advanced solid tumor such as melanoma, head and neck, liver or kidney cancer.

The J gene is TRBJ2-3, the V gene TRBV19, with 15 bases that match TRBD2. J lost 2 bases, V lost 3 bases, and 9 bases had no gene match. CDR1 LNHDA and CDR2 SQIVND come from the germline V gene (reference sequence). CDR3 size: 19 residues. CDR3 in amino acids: CASSIWGLAGGVNTDTQYF. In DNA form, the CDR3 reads TGTGCCAGTAGTATCTGGGGACTAGCGGGAGGAGTGAACACAGATACGCAGTATTTT.

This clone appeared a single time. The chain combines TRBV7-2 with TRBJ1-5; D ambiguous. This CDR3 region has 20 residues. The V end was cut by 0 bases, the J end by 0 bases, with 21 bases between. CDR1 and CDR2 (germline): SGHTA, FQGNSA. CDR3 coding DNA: TGTGCCAGCAGCTTAGCGATCGCCAGGCCGGTCCCCTATAGCAATCAGCCCCAGCATTTT. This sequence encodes CASSLAIARPVPYSNQPQHF.

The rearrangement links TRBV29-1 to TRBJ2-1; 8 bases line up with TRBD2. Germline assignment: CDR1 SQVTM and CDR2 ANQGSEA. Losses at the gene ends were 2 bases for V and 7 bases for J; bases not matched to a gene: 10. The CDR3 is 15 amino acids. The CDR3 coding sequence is TGCAGCGTTGAAAGCCTAGTAGCGGGGCCTAATGAGCAGTTCTTC. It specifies CSVESLVAGPNEQFF.

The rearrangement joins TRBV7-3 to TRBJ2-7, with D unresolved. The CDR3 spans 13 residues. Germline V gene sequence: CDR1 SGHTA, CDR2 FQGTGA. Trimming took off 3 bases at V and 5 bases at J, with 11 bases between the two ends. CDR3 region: CASSLGMIDEQYF. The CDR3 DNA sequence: TGTGCCAGCAGCTTGGGTATGATCGACGAGCAGTACTTC. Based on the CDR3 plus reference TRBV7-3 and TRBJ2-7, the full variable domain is GAGVSQTPSNKVTEKGKYVELRCDPISGHTALYWYRQSLGQGPEFLIYFQGTGAADDSGLPNDRFFAVRPEGSVSTLKIQRTERGDSAVYLCASSLGMIDEQYFGPGTRLTVT.

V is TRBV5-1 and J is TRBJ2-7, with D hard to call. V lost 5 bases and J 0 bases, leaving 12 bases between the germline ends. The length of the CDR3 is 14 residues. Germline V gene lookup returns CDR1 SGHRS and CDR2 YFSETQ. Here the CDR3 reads CASSDGLSSYEQYF. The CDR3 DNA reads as TGCGCCAGCAGTGATGGGTTATCCTCCTACGAGCAGTACTTC. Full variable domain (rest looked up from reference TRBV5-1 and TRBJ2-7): KAGVTQTPRYLIKTRGQQVTLSCSPISGHRSVSWYQQTPGQGLQFLFEYFSETQRNKGNFPGRFSGRQFSNSRSEMNVSTLELGDSALYLCASSDGLSSYEQYFGPGTRLTVT.

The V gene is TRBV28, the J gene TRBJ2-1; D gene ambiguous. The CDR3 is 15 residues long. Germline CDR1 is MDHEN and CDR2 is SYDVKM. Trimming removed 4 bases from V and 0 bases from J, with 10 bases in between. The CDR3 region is CASSYLRSSYNEQFF. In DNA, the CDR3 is TGTGCCAGCAGTTACCTTCGTAGCTCCTACAATGAGCAGTTCTTC.

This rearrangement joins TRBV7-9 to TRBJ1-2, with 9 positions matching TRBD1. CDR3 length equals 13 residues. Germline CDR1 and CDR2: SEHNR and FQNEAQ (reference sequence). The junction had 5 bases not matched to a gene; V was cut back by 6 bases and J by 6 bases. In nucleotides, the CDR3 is TGTGCCAGCAGGGGACAGGGAGAGCATGGCTACACCTTC. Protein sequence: CASRGQGEHGYTF.

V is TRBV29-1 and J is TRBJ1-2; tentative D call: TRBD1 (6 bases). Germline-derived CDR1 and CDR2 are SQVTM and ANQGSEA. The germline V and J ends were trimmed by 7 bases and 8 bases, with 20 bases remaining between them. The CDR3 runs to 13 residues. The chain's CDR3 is CSAPTTGSSGYTF. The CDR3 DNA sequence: TGCAGCGCCCCAACCACAGGGAGTTCGGGCTACACCTTC.

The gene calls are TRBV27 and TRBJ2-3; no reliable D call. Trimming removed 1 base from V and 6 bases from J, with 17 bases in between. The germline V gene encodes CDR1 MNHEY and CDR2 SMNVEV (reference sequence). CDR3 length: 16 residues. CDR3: CASSLLQPLRSDTQYF. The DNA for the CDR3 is TGTGCCAGCAGTTTATTACAGCCCCTCAGGTCGGATACGCAGTATTTT.

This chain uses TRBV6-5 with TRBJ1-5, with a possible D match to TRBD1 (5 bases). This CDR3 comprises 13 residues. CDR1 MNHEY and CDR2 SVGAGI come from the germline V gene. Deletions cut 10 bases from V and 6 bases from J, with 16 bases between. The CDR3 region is CATAAGFGQPQHF. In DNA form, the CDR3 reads TGTGCCACCGCGGCAGGGTTTGGTCAGCCCCAGCATTTT.

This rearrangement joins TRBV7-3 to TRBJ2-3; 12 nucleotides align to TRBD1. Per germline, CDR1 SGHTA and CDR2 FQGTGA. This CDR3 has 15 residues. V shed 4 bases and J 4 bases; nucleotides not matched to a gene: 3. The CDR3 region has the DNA TGTGCCAGCAGCTACCGGGACAGGGGGCCAGATACGCAGTATTTT. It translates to CASSYRDRGPDTQYF.

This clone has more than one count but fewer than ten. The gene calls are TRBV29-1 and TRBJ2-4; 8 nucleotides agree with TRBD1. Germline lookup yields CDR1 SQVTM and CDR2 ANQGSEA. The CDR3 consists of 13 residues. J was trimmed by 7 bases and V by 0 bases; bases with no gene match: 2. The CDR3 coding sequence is TGCAGCGTTGAAGACAGGACAGGGAACATTCAGTACTTC. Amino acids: CSVEDRTGNIQYF.

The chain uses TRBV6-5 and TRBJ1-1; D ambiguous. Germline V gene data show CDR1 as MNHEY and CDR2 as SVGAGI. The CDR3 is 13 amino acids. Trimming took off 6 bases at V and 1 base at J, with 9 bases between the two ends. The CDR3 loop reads CASRVYTNTEAFF. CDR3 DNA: TGTGCCAGCAGGGTTTACACGAACACTGAAGCTTTCTTT.

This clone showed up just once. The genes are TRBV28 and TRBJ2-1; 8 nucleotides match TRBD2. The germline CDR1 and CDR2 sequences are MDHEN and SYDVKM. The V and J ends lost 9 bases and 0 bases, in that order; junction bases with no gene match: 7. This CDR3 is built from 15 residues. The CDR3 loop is CASRHSGNSYNEQFF. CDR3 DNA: TGTGCCAGTCGCCATAGCGGGAACTCCTACAATGAGCAGTTCTTC.

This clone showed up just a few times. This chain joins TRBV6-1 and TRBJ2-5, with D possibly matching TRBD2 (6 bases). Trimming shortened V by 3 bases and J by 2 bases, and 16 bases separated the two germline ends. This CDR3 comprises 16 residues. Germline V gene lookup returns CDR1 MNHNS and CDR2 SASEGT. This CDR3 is CASSDPMRGKQETQYF. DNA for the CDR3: TGTGCCAGCAGTGACCCTATGCGGGGTAAACAAGAGACCCAGTACTTC.

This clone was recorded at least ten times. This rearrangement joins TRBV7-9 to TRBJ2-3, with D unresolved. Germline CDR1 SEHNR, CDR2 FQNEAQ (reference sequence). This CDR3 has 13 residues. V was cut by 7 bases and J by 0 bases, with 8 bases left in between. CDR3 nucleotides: TGTGCCAGCATTCAGTCTAGCACAGATACGCAGTATTTT. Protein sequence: CASIQSSTDTQYF.

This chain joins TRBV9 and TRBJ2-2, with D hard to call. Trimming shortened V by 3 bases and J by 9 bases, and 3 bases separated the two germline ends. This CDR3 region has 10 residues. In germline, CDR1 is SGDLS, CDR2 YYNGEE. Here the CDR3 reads CASSGRELFF. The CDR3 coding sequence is TGTGCCAGCAGCGGGAGGGAGCTGTTTTTT.

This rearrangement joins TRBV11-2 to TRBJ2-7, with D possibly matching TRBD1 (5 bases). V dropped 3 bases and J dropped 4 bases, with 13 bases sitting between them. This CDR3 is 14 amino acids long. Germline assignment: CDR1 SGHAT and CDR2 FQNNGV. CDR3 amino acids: CASSFQGTGYEQYF. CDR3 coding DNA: TGTGCCAGCAGCTTCCAGGGAACAGGATACGAGCAGTACTTC.

The DNA for the CDR3 is TGTGCCAGCAGCGTCGGTGCTAACTATGGCTACACCTTC. It encodes CASSVGANYGYTF. The chain couples TRBV9 to TRBJ1-2, with D hard to call. V was cut by 2 bases and J by 0 bases, with 5 bases left in between. The CDR3 extends over 13 amino acids. Germline V lookup: CDR1 SGDLS, CDR2 YYNGEE. Variable domain in full (rest from reference TRBV9 and TRBJ1-2): DSGVTQTPKHLITATGQRVTLRCSPRSGDLSVYWYQQSLDQGLQFLIQYYNGEERAKGNILERFSAQQFPDLHSELNLSSLELGDSALYFCASSVGANYGYTFGSGTRLTVV.

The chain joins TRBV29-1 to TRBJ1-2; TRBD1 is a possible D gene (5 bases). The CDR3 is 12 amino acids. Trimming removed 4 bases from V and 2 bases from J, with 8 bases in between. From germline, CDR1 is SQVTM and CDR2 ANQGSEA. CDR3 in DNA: TGCAGCGTTGGTTCAGGGAACTATGGCTACACCTTC. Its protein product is CSVGSGNYGYTF.

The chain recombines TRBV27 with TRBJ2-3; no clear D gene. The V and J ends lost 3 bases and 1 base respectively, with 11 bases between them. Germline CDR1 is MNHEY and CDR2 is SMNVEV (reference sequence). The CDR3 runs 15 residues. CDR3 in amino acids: CASSFLQIGTDTQYF. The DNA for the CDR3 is TGTGCCAGCAGTTTTCTCCAGATTGGCACAGATACGCAGTATTTT.

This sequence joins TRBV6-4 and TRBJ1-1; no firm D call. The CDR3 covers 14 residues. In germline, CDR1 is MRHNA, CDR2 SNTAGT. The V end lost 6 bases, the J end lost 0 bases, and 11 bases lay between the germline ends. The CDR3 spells CASRSDNLNTEAFF. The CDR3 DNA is TGTGCCAGCAGAAGCGACAATCTGAACACTGAAGCTTTCTTT.

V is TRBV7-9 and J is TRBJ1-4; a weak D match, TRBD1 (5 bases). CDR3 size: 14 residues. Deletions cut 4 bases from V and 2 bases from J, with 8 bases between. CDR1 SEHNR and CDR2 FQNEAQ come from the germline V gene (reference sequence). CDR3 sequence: CASSSRATNEKLFF. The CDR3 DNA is TGTGCCAGCAGCTCCAGGGCTACTAATGAAAAACTGTTTTTT.

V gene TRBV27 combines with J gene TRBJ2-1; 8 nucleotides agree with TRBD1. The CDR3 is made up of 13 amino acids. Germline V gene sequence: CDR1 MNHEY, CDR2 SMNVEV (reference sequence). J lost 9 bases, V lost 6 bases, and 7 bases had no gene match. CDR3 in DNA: TGTGCCAGCAGAACAGGGGGGTTAAGTGAGCAGTTCTTC. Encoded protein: CASRTGGLSEQFF.

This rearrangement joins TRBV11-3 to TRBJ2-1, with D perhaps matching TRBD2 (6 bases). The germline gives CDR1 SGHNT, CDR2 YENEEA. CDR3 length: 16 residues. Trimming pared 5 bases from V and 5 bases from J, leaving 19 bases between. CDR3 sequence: CASSGSTGGLDNEQFF. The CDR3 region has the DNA TGTGCCAGCAGCGGAAGCACTGGAGGGTTGGACAATGAGCAGTTCTTC.

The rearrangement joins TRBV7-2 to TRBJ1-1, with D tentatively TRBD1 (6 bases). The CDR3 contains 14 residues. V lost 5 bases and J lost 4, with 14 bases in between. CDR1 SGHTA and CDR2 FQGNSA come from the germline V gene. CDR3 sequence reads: CASSDSWGLTEAFF. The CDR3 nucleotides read TGTGCCAGCAGCGATTCTTGGGGGCTCACTGAAGCTTTCTTT. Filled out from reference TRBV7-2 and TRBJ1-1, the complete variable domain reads GAGVSQSPSNKVTEKGKDVELRCDPISGHTALYWYRQSLGQGLEFLIYFQGNSAPDKSGLPSDRFSAERTGGSVSTLTIQRTQQEDSAVYLCASSDSWGLTEAFFGQGTRLTVV.

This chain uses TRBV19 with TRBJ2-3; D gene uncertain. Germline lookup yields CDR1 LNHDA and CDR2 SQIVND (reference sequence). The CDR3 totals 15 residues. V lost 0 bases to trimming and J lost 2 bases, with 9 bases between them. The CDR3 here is CASSIDGSPTDTQYF. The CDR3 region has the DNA TGTGCCAGTAGTATAGATGGCTCTCCCACAGATACGCAGTATTTT.